This T cell receptor (beta chain) was obtained from a study of T cells in Graves' hyperthyroidism and ophthalmopathy. From germline, CDR1 is DFQATT and CDR2 SNEGSKA (reference sequence). Between the trimmed V and J ends, which lost 2 bases and 0 bases, there was a span of 7 bases. The CDR3 sequence is 13 residues long. Amplified TCR beta CDR3 regions came from RNA transcripts. A first-round RT-PCR of the TCR CDR3 used the HTBI primer set. One entry per CDR3 protein, called by TCRdb with MiXCR from the multiplex PCR reads. The sample shows around 240,000 distinct CDR3 sequences, roughly 15% of them seen only once. The table lists this clonotype with many counts.

The origin of this receptor is a woman between 40 and 55 years old with Graves' hyperthyroidism that later progressed to Graves' ophthalmopathy. The chain joins TRBV20-1 to TRBJ1-1; D uncertain. The sample consisted of blood. The CDR3 here is CSARSRVNTEAFF. CDR3 DNA: TGCAGTGCTAGATCGCGGGTGAACACTGAAGCTTTCTTT.